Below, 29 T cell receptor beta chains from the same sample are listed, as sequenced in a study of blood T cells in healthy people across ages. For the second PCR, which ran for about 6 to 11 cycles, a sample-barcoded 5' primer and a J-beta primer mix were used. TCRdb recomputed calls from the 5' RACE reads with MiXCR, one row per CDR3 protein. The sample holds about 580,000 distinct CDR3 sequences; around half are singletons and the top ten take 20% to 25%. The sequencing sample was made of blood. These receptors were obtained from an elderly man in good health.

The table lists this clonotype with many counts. The CDR3, as DNA: TGCAGCGTTGAAATCCACGAATCCAGCTCCTACGAGCAGTACTTC. Amino acids: CSVEIHESSSYEQYF. This chain joins TRBV29-1 and TRBJ2-7, with unresolved D. This CDR3 is 15 amino acids long. CDR1 SQVTM and CDR2 ANQGSEA come from the germline V gene. V lost 2 bases and J lost 0, with 14 bases in between.

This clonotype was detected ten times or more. The CDR3, as DNA: TGCAGCGTTGAAGGGGCCCATGGCTACACCTTC. Protein: CSVEGAHGYTF. The chain recombines TRBV29-1 with TRBJ1-2; no clear D. CDR1 and CDR2 (germline): SQVTM, ANQGSEA. Trimming shortened V by 1 base and J by 6 bases, and 6 bases separated the two germline ends. This CDR3 comprises 11 residues.

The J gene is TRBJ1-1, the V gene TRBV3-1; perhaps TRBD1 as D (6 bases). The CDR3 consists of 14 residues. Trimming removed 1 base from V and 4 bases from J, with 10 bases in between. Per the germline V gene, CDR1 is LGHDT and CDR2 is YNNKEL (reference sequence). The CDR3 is CASSQGQGITEAFF. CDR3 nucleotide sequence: TGTGCCAGCAGCCAAGGGCAGGGGATCACTGAAGCTTTCTTT. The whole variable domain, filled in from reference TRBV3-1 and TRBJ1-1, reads DTAVSQTPKYLVTQMGNDKSIKCEQNLGHDTMYWYKQDSKKFLKIMFSYNNKELIINETVPNRFSPKSPDKAHLNLHINSLELGDSAVYFCASSQGQGITEAFFGQGTRLTVV.

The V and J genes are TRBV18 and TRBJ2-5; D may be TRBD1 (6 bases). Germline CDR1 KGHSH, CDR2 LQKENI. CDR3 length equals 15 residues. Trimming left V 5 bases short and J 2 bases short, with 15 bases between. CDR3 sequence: CASSSNPGQQETQYF. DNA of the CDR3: TGTGCCAGCTCATCCAACCCCGGACAGCAAGAGACCCAGTACTTC. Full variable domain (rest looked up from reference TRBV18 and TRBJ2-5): NAGVMQNPRHLVRRRGQEARLRCSPMKGHSHVYWYRQLPEEGLKFMVYLQKENIIDESGMPKERFSAEFPKEGPSILRIQQVVRGDSAAYFCASSSNPGQQETQYFGPGTRLLVL.

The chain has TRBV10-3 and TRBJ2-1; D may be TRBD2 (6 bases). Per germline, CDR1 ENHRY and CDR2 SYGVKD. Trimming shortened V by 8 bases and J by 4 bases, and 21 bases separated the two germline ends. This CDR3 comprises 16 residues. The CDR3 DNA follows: TGTGCCATCGGGGAGTTAGGGCGGGAAGTTTACAATGAGCAGTTCTTC. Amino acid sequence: CAIGELGREVYNEQFF.

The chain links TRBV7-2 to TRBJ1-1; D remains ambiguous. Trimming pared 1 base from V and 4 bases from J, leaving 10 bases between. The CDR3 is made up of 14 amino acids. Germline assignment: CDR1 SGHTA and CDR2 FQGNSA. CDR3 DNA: TGTGCCAGCAGCTTAGAAGGAGGGATCACTGAAGCTTTCTTT. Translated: CASSLEGGITEAFF.

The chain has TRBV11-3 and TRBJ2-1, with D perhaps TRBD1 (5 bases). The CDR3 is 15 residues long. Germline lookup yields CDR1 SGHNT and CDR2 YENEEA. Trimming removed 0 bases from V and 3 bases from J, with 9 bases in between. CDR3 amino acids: CASSLDSGYYNEQFF. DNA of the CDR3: TGTGCCAGCAGCTTAGATTCAGGGTACTACAATGAGCAGTTCTTC.

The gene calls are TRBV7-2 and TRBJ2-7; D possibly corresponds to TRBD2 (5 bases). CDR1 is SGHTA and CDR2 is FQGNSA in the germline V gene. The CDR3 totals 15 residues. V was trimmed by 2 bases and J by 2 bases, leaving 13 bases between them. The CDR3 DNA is TGTGCCAGCAGCTTAAGGCAAGTGGGAGCCTACGAGCAGTACTTC. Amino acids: CASSLRQVGAYEQYF.

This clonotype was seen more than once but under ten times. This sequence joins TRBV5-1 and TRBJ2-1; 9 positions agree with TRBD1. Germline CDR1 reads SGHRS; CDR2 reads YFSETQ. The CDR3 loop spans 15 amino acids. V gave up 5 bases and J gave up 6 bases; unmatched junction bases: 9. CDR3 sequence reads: CASRSIQGAVNEQFF. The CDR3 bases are TGCGCCAGCAGGTCCATACAGGGGGCAGTCAATGAGCAGTTCTTC.

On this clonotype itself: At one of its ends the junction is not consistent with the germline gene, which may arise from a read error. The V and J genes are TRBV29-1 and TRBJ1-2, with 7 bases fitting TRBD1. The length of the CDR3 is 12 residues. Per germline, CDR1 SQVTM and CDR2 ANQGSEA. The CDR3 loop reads CSAGGSNCGYTF. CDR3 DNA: TGCAGCGCAGGGGGTTCAAACTGTGGCTACACCTTC.

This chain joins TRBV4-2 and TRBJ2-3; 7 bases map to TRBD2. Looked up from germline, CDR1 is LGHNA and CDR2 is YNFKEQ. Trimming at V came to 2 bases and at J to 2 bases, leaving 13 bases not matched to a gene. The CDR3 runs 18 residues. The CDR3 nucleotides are TGTGCCAGCAGCCAACCCGGGGGGACTAAGCGGAACACAGATACGCAGTATTTT. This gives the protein CASSQPGGTKRNTDTQYF.

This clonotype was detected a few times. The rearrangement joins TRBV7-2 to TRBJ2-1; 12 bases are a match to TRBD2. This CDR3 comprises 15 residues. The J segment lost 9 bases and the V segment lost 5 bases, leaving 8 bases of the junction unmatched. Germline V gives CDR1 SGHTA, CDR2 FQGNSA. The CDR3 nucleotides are TGTGCCAGCAGCGGTCTAGCGGGGGGGCGGGGTGAGCAGTTCTTC. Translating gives CASSGLAGGRGEQFF.

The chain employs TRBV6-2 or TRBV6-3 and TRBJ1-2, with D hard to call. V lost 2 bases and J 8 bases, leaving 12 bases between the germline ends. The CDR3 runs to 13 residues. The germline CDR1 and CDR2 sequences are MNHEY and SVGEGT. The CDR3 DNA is TGTGCCAGCAGTTACGCCCTAGCGAGGGGCTACACCTTC. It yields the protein CASSYALARGYTF.

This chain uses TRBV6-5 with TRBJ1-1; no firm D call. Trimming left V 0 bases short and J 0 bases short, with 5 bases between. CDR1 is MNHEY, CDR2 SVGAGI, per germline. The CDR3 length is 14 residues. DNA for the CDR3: TGTGCCAGCAGTTACTCTCGGGTGAACACTGAAGCTTTCTTT. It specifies CASSYSRVNTEAFF.

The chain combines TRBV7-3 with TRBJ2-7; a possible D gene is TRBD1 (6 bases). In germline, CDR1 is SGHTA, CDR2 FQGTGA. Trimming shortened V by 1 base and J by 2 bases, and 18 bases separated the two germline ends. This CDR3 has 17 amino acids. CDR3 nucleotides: TGTGCCAGCAGCTTAAAGGCCACAGGGCAAGCAACCTACGAGCAGTACTTC. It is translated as CASSLKATGQATYEQYF.

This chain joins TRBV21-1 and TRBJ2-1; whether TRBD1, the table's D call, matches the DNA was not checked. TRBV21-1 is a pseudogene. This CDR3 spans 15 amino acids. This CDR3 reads CAGPRDPQFYNEQFF. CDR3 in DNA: TGTGCCGGTCCACGGGACCCCCAATTCTACAATGAGCAGTTCTTC.

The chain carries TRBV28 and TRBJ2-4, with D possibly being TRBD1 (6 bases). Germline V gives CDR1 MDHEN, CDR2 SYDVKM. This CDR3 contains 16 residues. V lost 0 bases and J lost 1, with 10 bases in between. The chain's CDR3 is CASSLWSTGAKNIQYF. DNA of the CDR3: TGTGCCAGCAGTTTATGGTCCACAGGGGCCAAAAACATTCAGTACTTC.

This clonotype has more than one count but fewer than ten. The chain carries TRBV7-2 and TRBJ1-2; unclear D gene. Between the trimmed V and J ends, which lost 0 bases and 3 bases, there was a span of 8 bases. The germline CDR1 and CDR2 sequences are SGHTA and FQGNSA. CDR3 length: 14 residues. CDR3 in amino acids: CASSLAGDYYGYTF. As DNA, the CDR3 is TGTGCCAGCAGCTTAGCCGGAGACTACTATGGCTACACCTTC.

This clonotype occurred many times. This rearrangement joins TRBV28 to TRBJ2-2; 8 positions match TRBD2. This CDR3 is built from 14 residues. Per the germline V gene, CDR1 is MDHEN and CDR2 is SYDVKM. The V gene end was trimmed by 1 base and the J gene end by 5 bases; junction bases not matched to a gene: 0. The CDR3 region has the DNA TGTGCCAGCAGTTTATCGGGGGGGACCGGGGAGCTGTTTTTT. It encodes CASSLSGGTGELFF.

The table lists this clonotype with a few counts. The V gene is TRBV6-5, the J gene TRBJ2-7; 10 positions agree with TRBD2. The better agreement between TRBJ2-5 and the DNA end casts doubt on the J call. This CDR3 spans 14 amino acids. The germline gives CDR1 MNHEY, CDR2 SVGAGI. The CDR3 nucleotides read TGTGCCAGCAGTGTACGAGCGGGAGGGGGGACCCAGTACTTC. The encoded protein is CASSVRAGGGTQYF.

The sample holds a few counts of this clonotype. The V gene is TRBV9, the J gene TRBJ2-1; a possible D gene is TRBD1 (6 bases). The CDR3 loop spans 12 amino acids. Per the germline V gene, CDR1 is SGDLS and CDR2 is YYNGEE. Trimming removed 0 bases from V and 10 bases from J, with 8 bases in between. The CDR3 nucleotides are TGTGCCAGCAGCGTAGGACAGGACGAGCAGTTCTTC. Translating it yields CASSVGQDEQFF.

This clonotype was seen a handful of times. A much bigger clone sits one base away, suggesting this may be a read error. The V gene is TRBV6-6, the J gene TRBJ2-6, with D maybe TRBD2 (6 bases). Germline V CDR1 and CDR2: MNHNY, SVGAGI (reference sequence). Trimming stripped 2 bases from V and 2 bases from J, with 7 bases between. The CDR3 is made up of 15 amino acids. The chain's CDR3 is CASSYAGTGANVLTF. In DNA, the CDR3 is TGTGCCAGCAGTTACGCGGGGACTGGGGCCAACGTCCTGACTTTC.

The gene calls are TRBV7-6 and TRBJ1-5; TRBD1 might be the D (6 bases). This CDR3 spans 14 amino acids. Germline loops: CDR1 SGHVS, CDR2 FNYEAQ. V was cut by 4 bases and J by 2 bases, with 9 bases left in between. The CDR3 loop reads CASSSRQGNQPQHF. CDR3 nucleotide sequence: TGTGCCAGCAGCTCGCGACAGGGCAATCAGCCCCAGCATTTT.

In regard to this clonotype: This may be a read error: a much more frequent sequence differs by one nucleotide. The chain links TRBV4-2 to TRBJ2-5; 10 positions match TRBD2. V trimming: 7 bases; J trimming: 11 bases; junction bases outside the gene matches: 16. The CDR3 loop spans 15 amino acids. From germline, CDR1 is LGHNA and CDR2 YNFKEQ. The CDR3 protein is CASTIGLAAYNEQYF. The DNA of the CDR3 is TGTGCCAGCACCATTGGACTAGCGGCTTACAATGAGCAGTACTTC.

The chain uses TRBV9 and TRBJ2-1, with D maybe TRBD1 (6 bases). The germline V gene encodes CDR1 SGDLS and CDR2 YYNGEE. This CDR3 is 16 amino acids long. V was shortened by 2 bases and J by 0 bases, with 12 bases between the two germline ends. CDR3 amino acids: CASSVAAQGSYNEQFF. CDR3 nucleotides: TGTGCCAGCAGCGTTGCCGCACAGGGCTCCTACAATGAGCAGTTCTTC.

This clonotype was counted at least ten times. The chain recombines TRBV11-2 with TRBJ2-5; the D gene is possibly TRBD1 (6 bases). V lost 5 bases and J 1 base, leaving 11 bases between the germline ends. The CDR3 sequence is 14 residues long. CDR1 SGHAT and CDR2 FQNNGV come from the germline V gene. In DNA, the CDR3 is TGTGCCAGCAGCCCTCAGGGGACCCAAGAGACCCAGTACTTC. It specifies CASSPQGTQETQYF.

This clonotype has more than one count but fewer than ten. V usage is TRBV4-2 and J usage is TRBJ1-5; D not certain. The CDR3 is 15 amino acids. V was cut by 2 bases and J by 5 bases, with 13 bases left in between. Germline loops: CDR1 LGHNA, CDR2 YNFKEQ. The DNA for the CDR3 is TGTGCCAGCAGCCAAAACCAGCAGTGGGATCAGCCCCAGCATTTT. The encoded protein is CASSQNQQWDQPQHF.

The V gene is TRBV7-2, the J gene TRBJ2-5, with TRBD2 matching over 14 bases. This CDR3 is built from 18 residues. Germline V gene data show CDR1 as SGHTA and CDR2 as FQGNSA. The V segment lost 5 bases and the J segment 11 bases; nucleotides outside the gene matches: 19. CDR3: CASSLSTPGTSGGDEQYF. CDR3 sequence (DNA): TGTGCCAGCAGCCTGTCCACCCCTGGGACTAGCGGGGGCGATGAGCAGTACTTC.

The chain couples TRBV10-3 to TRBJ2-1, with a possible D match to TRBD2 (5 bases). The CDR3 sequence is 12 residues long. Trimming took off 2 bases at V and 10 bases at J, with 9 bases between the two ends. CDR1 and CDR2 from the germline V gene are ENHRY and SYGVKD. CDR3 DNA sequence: TGTGCCATCAGTGAGGAGGGAGTGGAGCAGTTCTTC. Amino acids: CAISEEGVEQFF.